What follows describes a single TCR beta chain. This record belongs to a study of blood T cell repertoires in COVID-19. V lost 2 bases and J lost 2, with 14 bases in between. Germline-derived CDR1 and CDR2 are SGHDT and YYEEEE. The length of the CDR3 is 16 residues. Some clones are missing from TCRdb's copy, which holds only in-frame ones; the method was immunoSEQ multiplex PCR. The sample carries approximately 300,000 clones, approximately 89% recorded once. The clonotype was recovered from a woman in her twenties or thirties who had recovered from COVID-19. The chain carries TRBV5-6 and TRBJ1-5; perhaps TRBD1 as D (6 bases). The sample was PBMCs or T cells enriched from blood (not recorded which). Here the CDR3 DNA reads TGTGCCAGCAGCTTCGGTATAGGGGGTGGCAATCAGCCCCAGCATTTT. Its translation is CASSFGIGGGNQPQHF.